What follows are 29 T cell receptor beta chains derived from one specimen sequenced in a study of glioma-infiltrating T cells after dendritic cell vaccination. The assay was immunoSEQ multiplex PCR, and TCRdb's table has in-frame clones only and misses some. The sample lists about 110,000 clones, around 91% occurring once. Time point specified: after dendritic cell vaccination, including at tumor progression/relapse. This specimen consisted of blood, obtained after dendritic cell vaccination. The receptors were gathered from a human donor with glioblastoma.

V is TRBV5-5 and J is TRBJ2-1; D unclear. Germline lookup yields CDR1 SGHKS and CDR2 YYEKEE (reference sequence). The CDR3 sequence is 16 residues long. The V and J ends lost 0 bases and 0 bases respectively, with 10 bases between them. The CDR3 coding sequence is TGTGCCAGCAGCTTGGAGTCTAGTTTCTCCTACAATGAGCAGTTCTTC. Translating it yields CASSLESSFSYNEQFF.

The chain combines TRBV6-5 with TRBJ1-1, with 8 bases fitting TRBD1. This CDR3 contains 15 residues. Trimming removed 0 bases from V and 1 base from J; junction bases left unmatched: 1. CDR1 MNHEY and CDR2 SVGAGI come from the germline V gene. The CDR3 bases are TGTGCCAGCAGTTACTCGGGGACAGGGAACACTGAAGCTTTCTTT. Protein sequence: CASSYSGTGNTEAFF.

This rearrangement joins TRBV5-1 to TRBJ2-5; D gene unclear. V dropped 0 bases and J dropped 1 base, with 10 bases sitting between them. Germline-derived CDR1 and CDR2 are SGHRS and YFSETQ. The CDR3 is made up of 15 amino acids. CDR3 DNA sequence: TGCGCCAGCAGCTTGGACCTATCTACCCAAGAGACCCAGTACTTC. It is translated as CASSLDLSTQETQYF.

The chain joins TRBV11-1 to TRBJ1-1; D unresolved. The CDR3 sequence is 13 residues long. Germline lookup yields CDR1 SGHAT and CDR2 FQDESV (reference sequence). V lost 2 bases and J 1 base, leaving 5 bases between the germline ends. The CDR3: CASSLRENTEAFF. The CDR3, as DNA: TGTGCCAGCAGCTTACGGGAGAACACTGAAGCTTTCTTT.

This chain uses TRBV2 with TRBJ2-2; TRBD1 matches at 7 bases. The germline V gene has CDR1 SNHLY and CDR2 FYNNEI. The CDR3 contains 13 residues. J lost 5 bases, V lost 6 bases, and 3 bases had no gene match. CDR3 nucleotides: TGTGCCAGCAGCCCCAGGGGGACCGGGGAGCTGTTTTTT. Translation gives CASSPRGTGELFF.

This clone was found once. The rearrangement uses TRBV5-1 and TRBJ2-1, with 7 bases fitting TRBD1. CDR1 and CDR2 from the germline V gene are SGHRS and YFSETQ. V dropped 3 bases and J dropped 8; count of bases not matched to a gene: 5. The CDR3 loop spans 13 amino acids. CDR3 coding DNA: TGCGCCAGCAGCTATGACAGGGTCTATGAGCAGTTCTTC. It specifies CASSYDRVYEQFF.

This rearrangement joins TRBV18 to TRBJ2-3; weak D call: TRBD2 (5 bases). Germline assignment: CDR1 KGHSH and CDR2 LQKENI. V lost 0 bases, J lost 6 bases, and 10 bases lay in between. The CDR3 has 14 residues. The CDR3 is CASSPPAERDTQYF. CDR3 in DNA: TGTGCCAGCTCACCACCAGCAGAGCGGGATACGCAGTATTTT.

V usage is TRBV6-5 and J usage is TRBJ1-1, with 7 bases matching TRBD1. Germline V gene data show CDR1 as MNHEY and CDR2 as SVGAGI. Losses at the gene ends were 4 bases for V and 5 bases for J; bases not matched to a gene: 10. This CDR3 is built from 15 residues. The CDR3 region is CASSSQTGMVTEAFF. CDR3 coding DNA: TGTGCCAGCAGTTCTCAGACAGGGATGGTTACTGAAGCTTTCTTT.

This rearrangement joins TRBV27 to TRBJ1-2, with D tentatively TRBD1 (6 bases). Germline CDR1 is MNHEY and CDR2 is SMNVEV (reference sequence). Deletions cut 5 bases from V and 5 bases from J, with 12 bases between. The CDR3 is 13 residues long. CDR3 protein: CASSEEGGYGYTF. The CDR3 region has the DNA TGTGCCAGCAGTGAAGAGGGGGGGTATGGCTACACCTTC.

The chain carries TRBV6-1 and TRBJ2-1, with D tentatively TRBD2 (5 bases). The CDR3 runs to 14 residues. The V and J ends lost 4 bases and 6 bases respectively, with 13 bases between them. Germline CDR1 reads MNHNS; CDR2 reads SASEGT. CDR3 nucleotide sequence: TGTGCCAGCAGTGCTTTAGCAGGAGGCAATGAGCAGTTCTTC. This gives the protein CASSALAGGNEQFF.

The chain joins TRBV7-8 to TRBJ2-5, with D tentatively TRBD2 (6 bases). V gave up 3 bases and J gave up 5 bases, with 13 bases separating them. Germline-derived CDR1 and CDR2 are SGHVS and FQNEAQ. This CDR3 is 14 amino acids long. The CDR3 nucleotides read TGTGCCAGCAGCTTGTTCGGAGGGTGGGAGACCCAGTACTTC. Amino acids: CASSLFGGWETQYF.

V usage is TRBV7-3 and J usage is TRBJ2-2, with D unresolved. The V and J ends lost 2 bases and 2 bases respectively, with 6 bases between them. CDR1 and CDR2 (germline): SGHTA, FQGTGA. This CDR3 has 14 amino acids. The CDR3 nucleotides are TGTGCCAGCAGCTTAGATAGAAACACCGGGGAGCTGTTTTTT. As protein: CASSLDRNTGELFF.

This chain links TRBV7-8 with TRBJ2-2; TRBD2 aligns across 8 bases. Germline CDR1 SGHVS, CDR2 FQNEAQ. J was trimmed by 4 bases and V by 5 bases; bases with no gene match: 6. The CDR3 contains 15 residues. Here the CDR3 reads CASSPAGAVTGELFF. CDR3 coding DNA: TGTGCCAGCAGCCCAGCGGGAGCGGTCACCGGGGAGCTGTTTTTT.

The V and J genes are TRBV9 and TRBJ1-5, with D uncertain. Germline assignment: CDR1 SGDLS and CDR2 YYNGEE. This CDR3 has 13 amino acids. Trimming stripped 0 bases from V and 11 bases from J, with 12 bases between. This chain's CDR3 is CASSVDGRSAQHF. The CDR3 bases are TGTGCCAGCAGCGTAGATGGTCGGTCGGCCCAGCATTTT.

The CDR3 spells CASSPGDGNQPQHF. CDR3 sequence (DNA): TGCGCCAGCAGCCCGGGGGACGGCAATCAGCCCCAGCATTTT. The chain employs TRBV5-1 and TRBJ1-5; possible D gene TRBD1, 5 bases. Per the germline V gene, CDR1 is SGHRS and CDR2 is YFSETQ. V was pared by 4 bases and J by 2 bases, with 10 bases between. The CDR3 length is 14 residues.

This clone was seen a single time. The chain is built from TRBV2 and TRBJ2-1; 8 nucleotides line up with TRBD2. The CDR3 extends over 12 amino acids. The junction had 5 bases not matched to a gene; V was cut back by 4 bases and J by 12 bases. Germline V CDR1 and CDR2: SNHLY, FYNNEI. The CDR3 here is CASSGGGRRQFF. CDR3 sequence (DNA): TGTGCCAGCAGTGGTGGCGGGAGGAGGCAGTTCTTC.

This chain uses TRBV6-1 with TRBJ2-3; D uncertain. The CDR3 covers 14 residues. Germline V lookup: CDR1 MNHNS, CDR2 SASEGT. Trimming removed 7 bases at V and 2 bases at J, with 13 bases between. This chain's CDR3 is CASKVTEITDTQYF. DNA of the CDR3: TGTGCCAGCAAAGTGACGGAGATCACAGATACGCAGTATTTT.

The gene calls are TRBV11-2 and TRBJ1-1, with 9 nucleotides matching TRBD1. The CDR3 is 15 amino acids. The germline V gene encodes CDR1 SGHAT and CDR2 FQNNGV. J lost 3 bases, V lost 4 bases, and 6 bases had no gene match. CDR3 in DNA: TGTGCCAGCAGCTCATACAGGGGGCTTTACACTGAAGCTTTCTTT. Its protein is CASSSYRGLYTEAFF. Combining the CDR3 with reference TRBV11-2 and TRBJ1-1 gives the whole variable domain EAGVAQSPRYKIIEKRQSVAFWCNPISGHATLYWYQQILGQGPKLLIQFQNNGVVDDSQLPKDRFSAERLKGVDSTLKIQPAKLEDSAVYLCASSSYRGLYTEAFFGQGTRLTVV.

The rearrangement links TRBV12-5 to TRBJ1-1; D uncertain. The V and J ends lost 5 bases and 0 bases respectively, with 7 bases between them. Looked up from germline, CDR1 is LGHNT and CDR2 is FRNRAP. This CDR3 region has 13 residues. The CDR3: CASGLNMNTEAFF. DNA for the CDR3: TGTGCTAGTGGTCTGAACATGAACACTGAAGCTTTCTTT.

The chain recombines TRBV5-1 with TRBJ2-1; TRBD2 matches at 11 bases. The CDR3 covers 14 residues. Germline trimming cut 6 bases from V and 4 bases from J; bases unmatched to any gene: 3. Germline V CDR1 and CDR2: SGHRS, YFSETQ. The CDR3 is CASTLAGGYNEQFF. Written as DNA, the CDR3 is TGCGCCAGCACCCTAGCGGGAGGTTACAATGAGCAGTTCTTC.

This chain links TRBV2 with TRBJ1-5; TRBD1 agrees at 7 bases. The V and J ends lost 6 bases and 3 bases, in that order; junction bases with no gene match: 8. Per the germline V gene, CDR1 is SNHLY and CDR2 is FYNNEI. The CDR3 extends over 15 amino acids. Written as DNA, the CDR3 is TGTGCCAGCAGCCGGGACAGCAAAATCAATCAGCCCCAGCATTTT. It is translated as CASSRDSKINQPQHF.

The chain carries TRBV27 and TRBJ2-1; tentatively, D is TRBD2 (7 bases). The germline gives CDR1 MNHEY, CDR2 SMNVEV (reference sequence). The V end was cut by 4 bases, the J end by 12 bases, with 19 bases between. CDR3 length: 14 residues. The CDR3 DNA is TGTGCCAGCAGTTCCCGGGGGGCACAGCGGGCGCAGTTCTTC. Its protein product is CASSSRGAQRAQFF.

This clone was counted a single time. V gene TRBV9 combines with J gene TRBJ1-6, with 7 nucleotides matching TRBD1. Germline V gives CDR1 SGDLS, CDR2 YYNGEE. The junction had 7 bases not matched to a gene; V was cut back by 0 bases and J by 10 bases. CDR3 length equals 15 residues. CDR3 coding DNA: TGTGCCAGCAGCGTAGAGGGACAGTCAGGCTCACCCCTCCACTTT. This translates into CASSVEGQSGSPLHF. Full variable domain (rest looked up from reference TRBV9 and TRBJ1-6): DSGVTQTPKHLITATGQRVTLRCSPRSGDLSVYWYQQSLDQGLQFLIQYYNGEERAKGNILERFSAQQFPDLHSELNLSSLELGDSALYFCASSVEGQSGSPLHFGNGTRLTVT.

This rearrangement joins TRBV6-6 to TRBJ2-2, with 9 nucleotides matching TRBD1. This CDR3 comprises 15 residues. The V gene's germline CDR1 is MNHNY and CDR2 SVGAGI (reference sequence). V lost 5 bases, J lost 4 bases, and 5 bases stayed unmatched. For the CDR3, the DNA is TGTGCCAGCAGTCGGACGACAGGGGGCACCGGGGAGCTGTTTTTT. It translates to CASSRTTGGTGELFF.

This clone was counted only a few times. This chain links TRBV5-1 with TRBJ1-2; D may be TRBD1 (6 bases). V was cut by 2 bases and J by 0 bases, with 14 bases left in between. The CDR3 totals 16 residues. The germline V gene has CDR1 SGHRS and CDR2 YFSETQ. The CDR3 here is CASSLWTADANYGYTF. The CDR3 DNA follows: TGCGCCAGCAGCTTATGGACAGCAGACGCTAACTATGGCTACACCTTC.

V usage is TRBV20-1 and J usage is TRBJ2-3; a weak D match, TRBD1 (5 bases). The CDR3 runs to 11 residues. The germline V gene encodes CDR1 DFQATT and CDR2 SNEGSKA (reference sequence). V lost 5 bases and J lost 14, with 17 bases in between. The CDR3: CSASQDRLRYF. DNA of the CDR3: TGCAGTGCTTCACAGGACCGCCTGAGGTATTTT.

Only one count was recorded for this clone. V gene TRBV19 combines with J gene TRBJ2-2; a weak D match, TRBD2 (5 bases). V lost 7 bases and J lost 5, with 14 bases in between. This CDR3 region has 14 residues. CDR1 and CDR2 (germline): LNHDA, SQIVND (reference sequence). The CDR3 DNA reads TGTGCCAGTACGGCGGGCTTCAGGACCGGGGAGCTGTTTTTT. Translated, it gives CASTAGFRTGELFF.

The genes are TRBV14 and TRBJ2-5; 10 bases agree with TRBD2. V gave up 6 bases and J gave up 3 bases; unmatched junction bases: 10. The CDR3 has 16 amino acids. Per germline, CDR1 SGHDN and CDR2 FVKESK. This chain's CDR3 is CASRHSGLAAKETQYF. CDR3 nucleotides: TGTGCCAGCAGGCACTCCGGACTAGCGGCAAAAGAGACCCAGTACTTC.

V is TRBV2 and J is TRBJ2-7; perhaps TRBD1 as D (5 bases). Trimming stripped 7 bases from V and 1 base from J, with 8 bases between. Germline V gene lookup returns CDR1 SNHLY and CDR2 FYNNEI. This CDR3 is built from 12 residues. In nucleotides, the CDR3 is TGTGCCAGCAACAGACAGTCCTACGAGCAGTACTTC. This gives the protein CASNRQSYEQYF.